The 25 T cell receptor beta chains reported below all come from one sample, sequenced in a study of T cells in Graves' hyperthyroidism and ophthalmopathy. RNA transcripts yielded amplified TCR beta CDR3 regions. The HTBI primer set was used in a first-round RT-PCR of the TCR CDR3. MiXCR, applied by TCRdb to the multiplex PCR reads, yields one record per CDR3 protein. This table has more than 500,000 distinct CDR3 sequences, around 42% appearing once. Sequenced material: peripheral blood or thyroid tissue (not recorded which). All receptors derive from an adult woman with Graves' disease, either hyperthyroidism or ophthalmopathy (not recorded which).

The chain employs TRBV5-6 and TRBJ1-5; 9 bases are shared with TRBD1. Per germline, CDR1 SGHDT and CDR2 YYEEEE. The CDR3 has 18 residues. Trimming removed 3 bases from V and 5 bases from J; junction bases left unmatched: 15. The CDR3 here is CASSSWTGESGFYQPQHF. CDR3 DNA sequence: TGTGCCAGCAGCTCCTGGACAGGGGAGTCCGGGTTCTATCAGCCCCAGCATTTT.

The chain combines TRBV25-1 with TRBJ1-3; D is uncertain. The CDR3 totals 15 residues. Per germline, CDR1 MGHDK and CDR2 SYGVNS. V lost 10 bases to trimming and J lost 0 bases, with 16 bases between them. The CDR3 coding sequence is TGTGCCATCCCGGCGGCGAGCAGCTCTGGAAACACCATATATTTT. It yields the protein CAIPAASSSGNTIYF.

The chain's CDR3 is CASSGDTGSNQPQHF. CDR3 nucleotide sequence: TGTGCCAGCAGCGGGGACACGGGCAGCAATCAGCCCCAGCATTTT. This chain joins TRBV11-2 and TRBJ1-5; a possible D gene is TRBD1 (6 bases). Trimming took 5 bases from V and 1 from J, leaving 12 bases between them. The germline V gene has CDR1 SGHAT and CDR2 FQNNGV. The CDR3 contains 15 residues.

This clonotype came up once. CDR3 protein: CSARVALSYEQYF. The CDR3 nucleotides are TGCAGTGCTAGGGTCGCGCTCTCCTACGAGCAGTACTTC. The chain recombines TRBV20-1 with TRBJ2-7; D uncertain. The ends were cut back, 3 bases at V and 0 bases at J, with 9 bases in the middle. The CDR3 consists of 13 residues. CDR1 and CDR2 (germline): DFQATT, SNEGSKA (reference sequence).

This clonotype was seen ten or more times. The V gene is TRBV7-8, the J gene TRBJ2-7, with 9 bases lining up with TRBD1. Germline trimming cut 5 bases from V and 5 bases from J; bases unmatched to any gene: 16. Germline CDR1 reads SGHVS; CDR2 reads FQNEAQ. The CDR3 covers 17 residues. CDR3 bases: TGTGCCAGCAGCCCCCTTACCGGGACAGGGCTTTCTCACGAGCAGTACTTC. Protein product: CASSPLTGTGLSHEQYF.

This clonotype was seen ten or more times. Written as DNA, the CDR3 is TGCAGTGCCGTCGGGCTCGGGAGTACTTACGAGCAGTACTTC. It encodes CSAVGLGSTYEQYF. The gene calls are TRBV20-1 and TRBJ2-7; TRBD2 is a possible D gene (6 bases). Looked up from germline, CDR1 is DFQATT and CDR2 is SNEGSKA (reference sequence). The V end lost 6 bases, the J end lost 4 bases, and 19 bases lay between the germline ends. The CDR3 is made up of 14 amino acids.

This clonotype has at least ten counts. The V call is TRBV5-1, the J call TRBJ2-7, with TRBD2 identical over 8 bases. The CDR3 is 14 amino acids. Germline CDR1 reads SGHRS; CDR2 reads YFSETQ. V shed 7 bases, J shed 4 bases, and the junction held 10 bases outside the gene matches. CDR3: CASSQAGAGYEQYF. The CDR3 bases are TGCGCCAGCTCCCAAGCGGGAGCGGGGTACGAGCAGTACTTC.

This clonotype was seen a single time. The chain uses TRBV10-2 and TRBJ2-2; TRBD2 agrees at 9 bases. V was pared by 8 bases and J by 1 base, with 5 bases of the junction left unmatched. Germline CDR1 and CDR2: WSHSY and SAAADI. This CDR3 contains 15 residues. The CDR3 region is CASRLAGMNTGELFF. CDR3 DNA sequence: TGCGCCAGCCGGCTAGCGGGAATGAACACCGGGGAGCTGTTTTTT.

CDR3 region: CASSPQGVTGAPSEPQHF. Written as DNA, the CDR3 is TGCGCCAGCAGCCCTCAGGGGGTCACCGGGGCGCCGAGTGAGCCCCAGCATTTT. This rearrangement joins TRBV5-1 to TRBJ1-5, with 7 bases identical to TRBD1. V dropped 4 bases and J dropped 8; count of bases not matched to a gene: 21. The V gene's germline CDR1 is SGHRS and CDR2 YFSETQ. The CDR3 consists of 18 residues. Using reference TRBV5-1 and TRBJ1-5 for the parts outside the CDR3, the full variable domain is KAGVTQTPRYLIKTRGQQVTLSCSPISGHRSVSWYQQTPGQGLQFLFEYFSETQRNKGNFPGRFSGRQFSNSRSEMNVSTLELGDSALYLCASSPQGVTGAPSEPQHFGDGTRLSIL.

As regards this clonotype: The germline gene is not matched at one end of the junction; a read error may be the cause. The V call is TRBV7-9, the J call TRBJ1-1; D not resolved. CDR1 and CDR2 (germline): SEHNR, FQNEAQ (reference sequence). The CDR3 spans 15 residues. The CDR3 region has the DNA TGTACCAGCAGCGCAGCTCCGGAGAAGAACACTGAAGCTTTCTTT. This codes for CTSSAAPEKNTEAFF.

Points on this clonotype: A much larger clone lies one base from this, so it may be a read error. The CDR3 DNA sequence: TGCGCCAGCAGTTCTAGCGGGCAACCCCCCCTCTACGAGCAGTACTTC. This gives the protein CASSSSGQPPLYEQYF. J is TRBJ2-7 and V is TRBV5-1; 8 nucleotides align to TRBD2. Trimming removed 5 bases from V and 3 bases from J; junction bases left unmatched: 13. The CDR3 loop spans 16 amino acids. Germline V gene lookup returns CDR1 SGHRS and CDR2 YFSETQ.

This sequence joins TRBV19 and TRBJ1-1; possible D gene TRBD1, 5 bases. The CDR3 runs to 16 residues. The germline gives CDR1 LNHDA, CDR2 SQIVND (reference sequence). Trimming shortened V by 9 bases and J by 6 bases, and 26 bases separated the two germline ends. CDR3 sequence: CASRGTVASTYPEAFF. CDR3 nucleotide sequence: TGTGCCAGCCGGGGCACAGTGGCTTCCACTTACCCTGAAGCTTTCTTT.

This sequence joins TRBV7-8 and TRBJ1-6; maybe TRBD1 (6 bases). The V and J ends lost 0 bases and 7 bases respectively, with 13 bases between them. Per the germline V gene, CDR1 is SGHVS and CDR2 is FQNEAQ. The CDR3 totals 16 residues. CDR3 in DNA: TGTGCCAGCAGCTTAGCGCTACAGGGTGGCAATTCACCCCTCCACTTT. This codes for CASSLALQGGNSPLHF.

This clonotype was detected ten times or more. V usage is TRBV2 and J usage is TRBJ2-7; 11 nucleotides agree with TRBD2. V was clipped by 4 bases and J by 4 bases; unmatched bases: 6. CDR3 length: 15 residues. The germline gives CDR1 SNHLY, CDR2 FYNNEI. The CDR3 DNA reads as TGTGCCAGCAGTGGACTAGCGGGAATAAGATACGAGCAGTACTTC. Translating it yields CASSGLAGIRYEQYF.

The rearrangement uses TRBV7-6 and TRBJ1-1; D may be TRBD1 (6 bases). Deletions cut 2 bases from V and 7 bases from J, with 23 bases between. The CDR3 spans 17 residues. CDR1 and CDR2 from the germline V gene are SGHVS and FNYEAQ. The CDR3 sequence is CASSLLSYLGGTNEAFF. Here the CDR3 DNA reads TGTGCCAGCAGCTTATTGAGTTACTTAGGGGGAACTAATGAAGCTTTCTTT.

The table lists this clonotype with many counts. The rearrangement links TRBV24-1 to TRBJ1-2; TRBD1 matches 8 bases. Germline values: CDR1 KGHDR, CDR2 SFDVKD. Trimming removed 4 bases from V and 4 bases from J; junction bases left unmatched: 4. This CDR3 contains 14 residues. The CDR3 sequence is CATSEAGGAYGYTF. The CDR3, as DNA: TGTGCCACCAGTGAAGCAGGGGGCGCCTATGGCTACACCTTC.

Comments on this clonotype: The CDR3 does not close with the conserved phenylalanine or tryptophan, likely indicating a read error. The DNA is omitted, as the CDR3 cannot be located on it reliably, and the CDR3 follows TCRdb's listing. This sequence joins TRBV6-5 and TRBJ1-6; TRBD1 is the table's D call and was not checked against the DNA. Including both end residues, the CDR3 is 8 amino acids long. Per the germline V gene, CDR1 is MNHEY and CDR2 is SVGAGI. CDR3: CASSSYPG.

Here the CDR3 DNA reads TGTGCCAGCAGCGTAGAACAGGCCATCTCCTACGAGCAGTACTTC. Its translation is CASSVEQAISYEQYF. The rearrangement links TRBV9 to TRBJ2-7; possible D gene TRBD1, 5 bases. Trimming removed 0 bases at V and 0 bases at J, with 10 bases between. This CDR3 comprises 15 residues. CDR1 is SGDLS, CDR2 YYNGEE, per germline.

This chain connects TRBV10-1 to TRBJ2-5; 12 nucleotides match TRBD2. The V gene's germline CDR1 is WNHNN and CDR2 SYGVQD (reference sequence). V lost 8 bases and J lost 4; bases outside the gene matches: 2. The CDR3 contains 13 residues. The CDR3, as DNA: TGCGCCAGCCCTAGCGGGGGGGGAGAGACCCAGTACTTC. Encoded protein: CASPSGGGETQYF.

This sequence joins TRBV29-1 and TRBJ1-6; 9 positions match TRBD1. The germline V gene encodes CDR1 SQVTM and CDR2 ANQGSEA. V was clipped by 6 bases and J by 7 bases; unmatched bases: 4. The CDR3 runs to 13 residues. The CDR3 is CSVRTGVNSPLHF. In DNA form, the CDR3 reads TGCAGCGTAAGGACAGGGGTGAATTCACCCCTCCACTTT.

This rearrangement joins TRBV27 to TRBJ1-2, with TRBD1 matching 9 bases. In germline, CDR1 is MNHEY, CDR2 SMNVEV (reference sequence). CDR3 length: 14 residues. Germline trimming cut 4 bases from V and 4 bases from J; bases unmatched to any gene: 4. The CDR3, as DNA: TGTGCCAGCAGTTGGACAGGGGCCAGCTATGGCTACACCTTC. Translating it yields CASSWTGASYGYTF.

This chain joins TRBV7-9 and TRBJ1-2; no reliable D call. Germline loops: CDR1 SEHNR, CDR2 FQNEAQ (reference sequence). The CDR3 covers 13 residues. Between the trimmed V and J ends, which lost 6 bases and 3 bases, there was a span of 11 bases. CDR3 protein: CASRPTSDYGYTF. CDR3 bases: TGTGCCAGCAGACCGACATCGGACTATGGCTACACCTTC. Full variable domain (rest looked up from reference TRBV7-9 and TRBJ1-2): DTGVSQNPRHKITKRGQNVTFRCDPISEHNRLYWYRQTLGQGPEFLTYFQNEAQLEKSRLLSDRFSAERPKGSFSTLEIQRTEQGDSAMYLCASRPTSDYGYTFGSGTRLTVV.

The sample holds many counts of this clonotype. The CDR3 reads CASSQAGTQETQYF. CDR3 bases: TGTGCCAGCAGCCAGGCAGGGACCCAAGAGACCCAGTACTTC. This chain uses TRBV4-2 with TRBJ2-5; D may be TRBD1 or TRBD2 (5 bases each). CDR1 is LGHNA, CDR2 YNFKEQ, per germline. The V end was cut by 3 bases, the J end by 1 base, with 9 bases between. The CDR3 extends over 14 amino acids.

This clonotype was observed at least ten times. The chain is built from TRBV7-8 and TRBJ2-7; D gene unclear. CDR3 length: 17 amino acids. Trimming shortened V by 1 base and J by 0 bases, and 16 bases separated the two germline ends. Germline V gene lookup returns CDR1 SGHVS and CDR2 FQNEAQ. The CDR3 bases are TGTGCCAGCAGCTTAGGAAGGACCCAGTTTATCTCCTACGAGCAGTACTTC. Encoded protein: CASSLGRTQFISYEQYF.

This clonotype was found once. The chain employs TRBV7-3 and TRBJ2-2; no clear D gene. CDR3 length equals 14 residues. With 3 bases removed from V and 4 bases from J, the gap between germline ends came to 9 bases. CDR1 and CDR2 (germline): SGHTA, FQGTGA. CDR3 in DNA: TGTGCCAGCAGCTTCGGACCCGCCACCGGGGAGCTGTTTTTT. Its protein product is CASSFGPATGELFF.